A selection of T cell receptor beta chains follows, all from one sample in a study of blood T cells in healthy people across ages. TCRdb fed the 5' RACE reads into MiXCR, producing one record per CDR3 protein. The sample holds 600,000 to 800,000 distinct CDR3 sequences, more than 20% seen once. The source material was blood. These receptors all come from a man between 70 and 80 years old in good health. Both conserved end residues are part of each CDR3. Fields, in order: clone size, J gene, D gene, V gene, CDR3 DNA, CDR3 protein. A D gene is named only where the DNA matches it firmly. Expanded clones get a size class; other rows say once, few or many, or leave the size out.

NA,TRBJ2-7,NA,TRBV7-9,TGTGCCATTACAAACCAAGGGGGTATCGGCTACGAGCAGTACTTC,CAITNQGGIGYEQYF
NA,TRBJ1-1,TRBD1,TRBV5-1,TGCGCCAGCAGCCCCAGGGGGCAGAAGCTCACTGAAGCTTTCTTT,CASSPRGQKLTEAFF
NA,TRBJ1-5,NA,TRBV14,TGTGCCAGCAGCCAGAAGCTGACAGGAGTCAATCAGCCCCAGCATTTT,CASSQKLTGVNQPQHF
NA,TRBJ2-5,NA,TRBV13,TGTGCCAGCAGCTTAGGCAGGAGCCGGGAGACCCAGTACTTC,CASSLGRSRETQYF
NA,TRBJ2-7,TRBD2,TRBV7-9,TGTGCCAGCAGCTTACCACTAGCGGGAGGCTACGAGCAGTACTTC,CASSLPLAGGYEQYF
NA,TRBJ1-1,NA,TRBV5-1,TGCGCCAGCAGCTTCCTCGGGACAAACCTTGGGGGCGCTGAAGCTTTCTTT,CASSFLGTNLGGAEAFF
NA,TRBJ2-7,NA,TRBV29-1,TGCAGCGTAGGAGGGGCAGGGTCAGCCTACGAGCAGTACTTC,CSVGGAGSAYEQYF
NA,TRBJ1-3,TRBD1,TRBV12-3/TRBV12-4,TGTGCCAGCAGTCGAGACAGGGGGCAAACCATATATTTT,CASSRDRGQTIYF
NA,TRBJ2-5,NA,TRBV3-1,TGTGCCAGCAGCCAGACACAGCAAGAGACCCAGTACTTC,CASSQTQQETQYF
many,TRBJ2-5,NA,TRBV10-3,TGTGCCCCACAAGAGACCCAGTACTTC,CAPQETQYF
NA,TRBJ2-3,NA,TRBV9,TGTGCCAGCAGCCCCAGGGACACCTCGGCAGATACGCAGTATTTT,CASSPRDTSADTQYF
NA,TRBJ2-1,TRBD2,TRBV9,TGTGCCAGCAGCGTAGCCCCGGGACTAGCGGGACTCCTCTACAATGAGCAGTTCTTC,CASSVAPGLAGLLYNEQFF
few,TRBJ2-1,NA,TRBV4-3,TGCGCCAGCAGCCATTCCATCCGGCCTGAGCAGTTCTTC,CASSHSIRPEQFF
NA,TRBJ2-7,TRBD2,TRBV7-2,TGTGCCAGCAGCTTTCGGACTAGCGGGAGTGGCGAGCAGTACTTC,CASSFRTSGSGEQYF
many,TRBJ2-1,NA,TRBV9,TGTGCCAGCAGCGTAGTTAGCGTTGTCTCCTACAATGAGCAGTTCTTC,CASSVVSVVSYNEQFF
few,TRBJ2-1,NA,TRBV11-3,TGTGCCAGCAGCGGAGGGAGTAGAGGGCTTAACTCCTACAATGAGCAGTTCTTC,CASSGGSRGLNSYNEQFF
few,TRBJ2-1,NA,TRBV5-1,TGCGCCAGCAGCTTGTTCAGGGGCGGTAGCTCCTACAATGAGCAGTTCTTC,CASSLFRGGSSYNEQFF
NA,TRBJ2-1,TRBD2,TRBV29-1,TGCAGCGGGGGGGGACTAGCGGGAGTGAATGAGCAGTTCTTC,CSGGGLAGVNEQFF
many,TRBJ2-3,TRBD2,TRBV7-8,TGTGCCAGCAGCTCTCAAGCGGGAACGAGCACAGATACGCAGTATTTT,CASSSQAGTSTDTQYF
NA,TRBJ2-1,TRBD2,TRBV5-1,TGCGCCAGCAGCTTTGGGACTAGCGGGGATGAGCAGTTCTTC,CASSFGTSGDEQFF
NA,TRBJ2-7,NA,TRBV7-9,TGTGCCAGCAGCTTGACAGGACCCCTAAACGAGCAGTACTTC,CASSLTGPLNEQYF
many,TRBJ2-3,TRBD2,TRBV10-3,TGTGCCATCAGTGAGTCGCTAGCGGTAAAGGATACGCAGTATTTT,CAISESLAVKDTQYF
few,TRBJ2-5,TRBD2,TRBV20-1,TGCAGTGCTAGAGGGGCCGATTGGGAGGGGTGGGAGACCCAGTACTTC,CSARGADWEGWETQYF
NA,TRBJ2-1,NA,TRBV9,TGTGCCAGCAGCGGCGGAGGAATCTACAATGAGCAGTTCTTC,CASSGGGIYNEQFF
NA,TRBJ1-5,TRBD1,TRBV19,TGTGCCAGTAGTATAGACTGGACAGGGGGACAGCCCCAGCATTTT,CASSIDWTGGQPQHF
NA,TRBJ2-1,NA,TRBV7-9,TGTGCCATTAACCTCCCTGCGGACAATGAGCAGTTCTTC,CAINLPADNEQFF
once,TRBJ1-5,NA,TRBV4-1,TGCGCCAGCAGCCAGGTCTACGGGGGTCAGCCCCAGCATTTT,CASSQVYGGQPQHF
few,TRBJ2-2,NA,TRBV2,TGTGCCAGCAGTGACTCCAGGGTCCCCACCGGGGAGCTGTTTTTT,CASSDSRVPTGELFF
few,TRBJ2-5,TRBD1,TRBV10-3,TGTGCCATCAGGGCCGACAGGGGAATGGAGACCCAGTACTTC,CAIRADRGMETQYF
few,TRBJ2-4,NA,TRBV12-3/TRBV12-4,TGTGCCAGCAGTTTTTTAGCCAAAAACATTCAGTACTTC,CASSFLAKNIQYF
few,TRBJ2-3,NA,TRBV7-2,TGTGCCAGCAGCTTAGATGACGGGGACACAGATACGCAGTATTTT,CASSLDDGDTDTQYF
NA,TRBJ2-7,TRBD1,TRBV10-3,TGTGCCATCGGGGAGACAGGGTCCGAGCAGTACTTC,CAIGETGSEQYF
many,TRBJ2-7,TRBD1,TRBV12-3/TRBV12-4,TGTGCCAGCAGTCCCACAGGGGGCTACGAGCAGTACTTC,CASSPTGGYEQYF
few,TRBJ2-7,TRBD1,TRBV7-9,TGTGCCAGCAGCTTGATGTTGGGACAGGGGACCGACGAGCAGTACTTC,CASSLMLGQGTDEQYF
NA,TRBJ2-1,NA,TRBV7-9,TGTGCCAGCAGCCCTTCTGGACTAAACTACAATGAGCAGTTCTTC,CASSPSGLNYNEQFF
NA,TRBJ2-1,TRBD2,TRBV24-1,TGTGCCACCAGGCCCAGCGGGAGGGCATACAATGAGCAGTTCTTC,CATRPSGRAYNEQFF
few,TRBJ2-7,TRBD2,TRBV28,TGTGCCAGCAGTCTTTATATACTAGCGGGAGCCTACGAGCAGTACTTC,CASSLYILAGAYEQYF
NA,TRBJ1-1,NA,TRBV5-1,TGCGCCAGCAGCTTGGAAGGACAAACTGAAGCTTTCTTT,CASSLEGQTEAFF
NA,TRBJ2-1,NA,TRBV12-3/TRBV12-4,TGTGCCAGCAGCTGGGGGAGTATCACCTACAATGAGCAGCTCTTC,CASSWGSITYNEQLF
few,TRBJ2-6,NA,TRBV5-6,TGTGCCAGCAGCACACGGTTGGGCAGATCTGGGGCCAACGTCCTGACTTTC,CASSTRLGRSGANVLTF
few,TRBJ2-5,NA,TRBV12-3/TRBV12-4,TGTGCCAGCAGCCTACAGGGTGTAGGACAGACCCAGTACTTC,CASSLQGVGQTQYF
few,TRBJ2-2,NA,TRBV5-1,TGCGCCAGCAGCCAAGACCAAACCGGGGAGCTGTTTTTT,CASSQDQTGELFF
once,TRBJ1-6,NA,TRBV9,TGTGCCAGCAGCGGTGGGGTTGTCGGTAATTCACCCCTCCACTTT,CASSGGVVGNSPLHF
many,TRBJ2-3,NA,TRBV12-3/TRBV12-4,TGTGCCAGCAGTTTTGACCGAAGCACAGATACGCAGTATTTT,CASSFDRSTDTQYF
few,TRBJ2-2,TRBD2,TRBV28,TGTGCCAGCAGTTTATTCGGGAGGAGGTTCACCGGGGAGCTGTTTTTT,CASSLFGRRFTGELFF
few,TRBJ2-1,TRBD2,TRBV20-1,TGCAGTGCTAGAGGCGGGAGCCTCTACAATGAGCAGTTCTTC,CSARGGSLYNEQFF
NA,TRBJ2-1,TRBD1,TRBV7-9,TGTGCCAGCAGCTTACGGACAGGGGTTAGGGATGAGCAGTTCTTC,CASSLRTGVRDEQFF
NA,TRBJ1-1,NA,TRBV20-1,TGCAGTGCAATAGGGAATACTGAAGCTTTCTTT,CSAIGNTEAFF
NA,TRBJ2-7,TRBD2,TRBV7-2,TGTGCCAGCAGCTTAGTCGCGGGAGGACCGACCTACGAGCAGTACTTC,CASSLVAGGPTYEQYF
few,TRBJ2-1,TRBD2,TRBV12-3/TRBV12-4,TGTGCCAGCAGGCCTCGGACTAGCGGGAGACCCTCCTACAATGAGCAGTTCTTC,CASRPRTSGRPSYNEQFF
few,TRBJ1-1,NA,TRBV28,TGTGCCACCTCCCCCGGATCGAACACTGAAGCTTTCTTT,CATSPGSNTEAFF
NA,TRBJ2-7,TRBD2,TRBV7-2,TGTGCCAGCAGCCCCGGCGGCGGGAGAAGCTACGAGCAGTACTTC,CASSPGGGRSYEQYF
few,TRBJ2-5,NA,TRBV3-1,TGTGCCAGCAGCCAAGAGGCGACTCAGCTCCAAGAGACCCAGTACTTC,CASSQEATQLQETQYF
NA,TRBJ2-7,NA,TRBV3-1,TGTGCCAGCAGCTTGACAGTGAGCTCCTACGAGCAGTACTTC,CASSLTVSSYEQYF